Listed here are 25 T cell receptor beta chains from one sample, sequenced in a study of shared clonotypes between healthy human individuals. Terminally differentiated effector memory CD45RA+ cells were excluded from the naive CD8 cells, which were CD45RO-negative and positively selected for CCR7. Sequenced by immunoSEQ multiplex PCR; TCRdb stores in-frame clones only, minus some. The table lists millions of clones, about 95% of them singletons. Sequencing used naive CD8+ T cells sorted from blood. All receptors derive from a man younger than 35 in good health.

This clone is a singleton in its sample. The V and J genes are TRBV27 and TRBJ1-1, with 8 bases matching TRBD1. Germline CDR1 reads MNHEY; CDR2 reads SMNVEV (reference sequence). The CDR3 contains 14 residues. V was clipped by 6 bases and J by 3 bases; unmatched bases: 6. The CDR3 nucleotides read TGTGCCAGCAGGACTTCGACAGGGGACACTGAAGCTTTCTTT. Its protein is CASRTSTGDTEAFF.

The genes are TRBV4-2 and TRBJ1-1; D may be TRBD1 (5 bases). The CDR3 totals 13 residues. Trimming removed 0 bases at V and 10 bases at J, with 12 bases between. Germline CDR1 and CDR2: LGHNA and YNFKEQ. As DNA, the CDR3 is TGTGCCAGCAGCCAAGAGAGGGGTTGGGTAGCTTTCTTT. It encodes CASSQERGWVAFF.

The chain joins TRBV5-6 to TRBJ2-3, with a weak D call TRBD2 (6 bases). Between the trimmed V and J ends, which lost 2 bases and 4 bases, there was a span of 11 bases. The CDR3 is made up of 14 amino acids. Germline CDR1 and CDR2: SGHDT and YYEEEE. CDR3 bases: TGTGCCAGCAGCTTCGGGGGATATGCAGATACGCAGTATTTT. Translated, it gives CASSFGGYADTQYF.

Written as DNA, the CDR3 is TGTGCCAGCAGCGTTAGTAGGGGGCAAGATACGCAGTATTTT. As protein: CASSVSRGQDTQYF. The V gene is TRBV9, the J gene TRBJ2-3; TRBD1 aligns across 7 bases. Germline lookup yields CDR1 SGDLS and CDR2 YYNGEE. The CDR3 length is 14 residues. J was trimmed by 5 bases and V by 2 bases; bases with no gene match: 5.

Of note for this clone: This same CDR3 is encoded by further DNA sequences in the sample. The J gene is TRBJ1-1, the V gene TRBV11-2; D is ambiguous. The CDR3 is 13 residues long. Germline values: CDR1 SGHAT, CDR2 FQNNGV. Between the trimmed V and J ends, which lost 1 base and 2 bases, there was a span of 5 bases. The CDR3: CASSLGLNTEAFF. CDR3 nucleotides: TGTGCCAGCAGCTTAGGGCTCAACACTGAAGCTTTCTTT.

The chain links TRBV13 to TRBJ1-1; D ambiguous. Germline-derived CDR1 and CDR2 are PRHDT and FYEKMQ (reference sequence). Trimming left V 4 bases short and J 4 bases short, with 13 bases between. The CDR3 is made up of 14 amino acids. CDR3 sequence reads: CASSYTVGTTEAFF. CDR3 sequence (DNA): TGTGCCAGCAGCTACACCGTGGGTACCACTGAAGCTTTCTTT. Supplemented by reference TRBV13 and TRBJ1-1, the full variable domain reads AAGVIQSPRHLIKEKRETATLKCYPIPRHDTVYWYQQGPGQDPQFLISFYEKMQSDKGSIPDRFSAQQFSDYHSELNMSSLELGDSALYFCASSYTVGTTEAFFGQGTRLTVV.

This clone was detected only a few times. CDR3 loop: CASSSPGANVLTF. The CDR3 DNA is TGTGCCAGCAGCTCCCCCGGGGCCAACGTCCTGACTTTC. The chain has TRBV11-2 and TRBJ2-6; D uncertain. The CDR3 extends over 13 amino acids. Germline V gene data show CDR1 as SGHAT and CDR2 as FQNNGV. Trimming took off 4 bases at V and 4 bases at J, with 5 bases between the two ends.

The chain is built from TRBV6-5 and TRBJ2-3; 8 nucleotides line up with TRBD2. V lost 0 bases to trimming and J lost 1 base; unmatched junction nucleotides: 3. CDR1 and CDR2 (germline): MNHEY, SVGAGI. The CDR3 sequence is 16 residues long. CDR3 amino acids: CASSYSLSGGTDTQYF. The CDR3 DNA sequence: TGTGCCAGCAGTTACTCGCTTAGCGGGGGCACAGATACGCAGTATTTT.

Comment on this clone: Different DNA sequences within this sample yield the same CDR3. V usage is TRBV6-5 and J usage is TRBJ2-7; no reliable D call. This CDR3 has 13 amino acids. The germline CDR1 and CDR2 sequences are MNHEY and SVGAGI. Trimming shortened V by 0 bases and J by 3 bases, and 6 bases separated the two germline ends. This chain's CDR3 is CASSYSHGYEQYF. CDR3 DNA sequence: TGTGCCAGCAGTTACTCCCACGGCTACGAGCAGTACTTC.

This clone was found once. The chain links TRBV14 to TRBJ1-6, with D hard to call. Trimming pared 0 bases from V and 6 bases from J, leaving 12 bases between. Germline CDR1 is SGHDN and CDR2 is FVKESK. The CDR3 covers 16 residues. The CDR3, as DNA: TGTGCCAGCAGCCAAGATCGGTTGTGGTTTAATTCACCCCTCCACTTT. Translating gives CASSQDRLWFNSPLHF.

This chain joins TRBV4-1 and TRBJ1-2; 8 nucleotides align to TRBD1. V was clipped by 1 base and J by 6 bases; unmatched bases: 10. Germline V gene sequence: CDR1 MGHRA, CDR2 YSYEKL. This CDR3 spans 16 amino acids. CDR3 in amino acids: CASSQGGQAEKDGYTF. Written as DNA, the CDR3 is TGCGCCAGCAGCCAAGGGGGACAGGCTGAGAAAGATGGCTACACCTTC.

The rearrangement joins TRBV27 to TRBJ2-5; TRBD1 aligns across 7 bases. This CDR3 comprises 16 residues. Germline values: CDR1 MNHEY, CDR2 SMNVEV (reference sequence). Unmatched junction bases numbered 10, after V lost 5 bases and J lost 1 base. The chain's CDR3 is CASSPQGVQFQETQYF. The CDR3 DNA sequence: TGTGCCAGCAGTCCCCAGGGGGTTCAGTTCCAAGAGACCCAGTACTTC.

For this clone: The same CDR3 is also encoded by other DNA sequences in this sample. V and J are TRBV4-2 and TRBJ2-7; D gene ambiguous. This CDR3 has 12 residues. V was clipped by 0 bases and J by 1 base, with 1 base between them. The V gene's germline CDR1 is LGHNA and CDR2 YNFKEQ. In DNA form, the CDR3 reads TGTGCCAGCAGCCAAGATTCCTACGAGCAGTACTTC. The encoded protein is CASSQDSYEQYF.

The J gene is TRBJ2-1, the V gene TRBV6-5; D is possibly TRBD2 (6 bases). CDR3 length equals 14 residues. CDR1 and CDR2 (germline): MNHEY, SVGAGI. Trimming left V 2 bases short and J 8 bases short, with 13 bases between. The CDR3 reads CASSYGTFLDEQFF. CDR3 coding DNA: TGTGCCAGCAGTTACGGGACTTTCCTGGATGAGCAGTTCTTC.

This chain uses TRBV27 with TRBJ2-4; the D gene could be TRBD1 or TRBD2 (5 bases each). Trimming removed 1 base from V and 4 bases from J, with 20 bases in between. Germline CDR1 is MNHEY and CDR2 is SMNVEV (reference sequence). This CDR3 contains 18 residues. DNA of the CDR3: TGTGCCAGCAGTTTATACCCCGTGGATGGAGAGGGGAAAAACATTCAGTACTTC. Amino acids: CASSLYPVDGEGKNIQYF.

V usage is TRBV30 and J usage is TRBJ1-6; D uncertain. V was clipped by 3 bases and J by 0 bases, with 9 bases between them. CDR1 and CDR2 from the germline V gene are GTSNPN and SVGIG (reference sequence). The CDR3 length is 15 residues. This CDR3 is CAWRKSPSYNSPLHF. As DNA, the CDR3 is TGTGCCTGGAGGAAATCTCCCTCCTATAATTCACCCCTCCACTTT.

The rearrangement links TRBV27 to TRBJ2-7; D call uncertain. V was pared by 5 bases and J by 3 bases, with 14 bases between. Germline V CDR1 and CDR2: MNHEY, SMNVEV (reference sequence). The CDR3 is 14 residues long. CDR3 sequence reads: CASSIQYDNYEQYF. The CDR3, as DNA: TGTGCCAGCAGTATCCAGTACGACAACTACGAGCAGTACTTC.

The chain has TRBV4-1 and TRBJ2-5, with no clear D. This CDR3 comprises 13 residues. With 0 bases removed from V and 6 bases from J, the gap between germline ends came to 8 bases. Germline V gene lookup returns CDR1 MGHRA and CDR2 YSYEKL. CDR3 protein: CASSQERSQTQYF. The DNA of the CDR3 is TGCGCCAGCAGCCAAGAGCGGAGTCAGACCCAGTACTTC.

CDR3 sequence: CASSLEIRDTQYF. For the CDR3, the DNA is TGTGCCAGCAGCTTAGAAATCCGGGATACGCAGTATTTT. The J gene is TRBJ2-3, the V gene TRBV7-6; D unclear. Trimming took 1 base from V and 6 from J, leaving 8 bases between them. The CDR3 loop spans 13 amino acids. Germline V gives CDR1 SGHVS, CDR2 FNYEAQ.

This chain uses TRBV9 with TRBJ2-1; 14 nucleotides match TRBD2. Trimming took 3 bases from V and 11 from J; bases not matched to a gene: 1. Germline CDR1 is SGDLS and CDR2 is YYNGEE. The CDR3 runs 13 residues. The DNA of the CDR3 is TGTGCCAGCAGCGGGACTAGCGGGAGGAAGCAGTTCTTC. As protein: CASSGTSGRKQFF.

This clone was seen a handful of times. The CDR3: CASSWGTAYEQYF. CDR3 sequence (DNA): TGTGCCAGCAGCTGGGGGACAGCCTACGAGCAGTACTTC. The rearrangement links TRBV5-5 to TRBJ2-7; 7 positions match TRBD1. Germline CDR1 reads SGHKS; CDR2 reads YYEKEE (reference sequence). This CDR3 spans 13 amino acids. The V gene end was trimmed by 3 bases and the J gene end by 2 bases; junction bases not matched to a gene: 2.

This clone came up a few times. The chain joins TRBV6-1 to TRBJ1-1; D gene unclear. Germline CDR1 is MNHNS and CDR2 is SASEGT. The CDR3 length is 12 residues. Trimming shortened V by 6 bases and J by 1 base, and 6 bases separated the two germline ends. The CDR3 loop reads CASRVKNTEAFF. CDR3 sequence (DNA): TGTGCCAGCAGAGTAAAGAACACTGAAGCTTTCTTT.

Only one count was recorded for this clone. CDR3 loop: CASSLATAEQYF. The CDR3 DNA sequence: TGTGCCAGCAGCTTAGCGACTGCCGAGCAGTACTTC. The chain is built from TRBV7-6 and TRBJ2-7; D call uncertain. Germline CDR1 SGHVS, CDR2 FNYEAQ. CDR3 size: 12 residues. V lost 0 bases and J lost 6, with 6 bases in between.

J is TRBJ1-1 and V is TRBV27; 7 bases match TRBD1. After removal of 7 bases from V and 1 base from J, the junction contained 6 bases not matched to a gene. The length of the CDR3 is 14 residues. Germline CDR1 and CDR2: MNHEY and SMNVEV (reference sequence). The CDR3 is CASKPGQTNTEAFF. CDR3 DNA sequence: TGTGCCAGCAAACCGGGACAGACGAACACTGAAGCTTTCTTT.

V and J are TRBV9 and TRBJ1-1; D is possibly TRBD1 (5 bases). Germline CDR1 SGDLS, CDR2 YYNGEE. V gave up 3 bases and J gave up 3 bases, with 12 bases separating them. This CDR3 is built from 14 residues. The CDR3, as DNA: TGTGCCAGCAGCGGTAGGGGTAGTCACACTGAAGCTTTCTTT. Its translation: CASSGRGSHTEAFF.